These 29 T cell receptor beta chains originate from one sample sequenced in a study of shared T cell receptors in the human thymus. Here immunoSEQ multiplex PCR was the method, and the copy in TCRdb shows in-frame clones only, minus some. The table has hundreds of thousands of clones, over 75% seen once. The same sample was also used in a study of human thymus T cells.

The sequencing input was thymocytes. These receptors originate from a boy under three years old with a congenital heart defect.

The rearrangement links TRBV27 to TRBJ2-7; 7 positions match TRBD2. The CDR3 runs to 17 residues. CDR1 and CDR2 (germline): MNHEY, SMNVEV (reference sequence). The ends lost 3 bases at V and 4 bases at J; junction bases unmatched: 15. In DNA form, the CDR3 reads TGTGCCAGCAGTTTGCCCAACGCGGGAGAAGTCATTTACGAGCAGTACTTC. Its protein product is CASSLPNAGEVIYEQYF.

The chain joins TRBV5-1 to TRBJ2-7, with 13 nucleotides matching TRBD2. CDR3 size: 17 residues. Germline CDR1 reads SGHRS; CDR2 reads YFSETQ. The junction had 8 bases not matched to a gene; V was cut back by 4 bases and J by 1 base. The CDR3: CASSLRLAGGISYEQYF. The DNA for the CDR3 is TGCGCCAGCAGCCTCCGACTAGCGGGAGGCATTTCCTACGAGCAGTACTTC.

The V and J genes are TRBV7-2 and TRBJ1-1; 7 bases line up with TRBD1. The germline V gene has CDR1 SGHTA and CDR2 FQGNSA. V dropped 6 bases and J dropped 4; count of bases not matched to a gene: 11. The CDR3 has 15 amino acids. CDR3 amino acids: CASSHLPQGGTEAFF. CDR3 sequence (DNA): TGTGCCAGCAGTCATCTACCCCAGGGGGGCACTGAAGCTTTCTTT.

V gene TRBV21-1 combines with J gene TRBJ2-7; no check of the table's D call, TRBD1, against the DNA was made. TRBV21-1 is a pseudogene locus. This CDR3 region has 15 residues. The CDR3 loop reads CASSRGTGADYEQYF. As DNA, the CDR3 is TGTGCCAGCAGCAGAGGGACAGGGGCCGACTACGAGCAGTACTTC.

This sequence joins TRBV10-3 and TRBJ2-7; 10 bases line up with TRBD1. CDR1 and CDR2 (germline): ENHRY, SYGVKD. There are 14 residues in the CDR3. Trimming took 6 bases from V and 2 from J; bases not matched to a gene: 4. The CDR3 reads CAISTGQGPYEQYF. The DNA for the CDR3 is TGTGCCATCAGCACGGGACAGGGGCCCTACGAGCAGTACTTC.

The V gene is TRBV5-1, the J gene TRBJ1-3; D call uncertain. The CDR3 is 19 amino acids. Germline assignment: CDR1 SGHRS and CDR2 YFSETQ. The V end lost 7 bases, the J end lost 0 bases, and 26 bases lay between the germline ends. DNA of the CDR3: TGCGCCAGCTGGCCCGGGCCAGGATGGAACGCGGGCTCTGGAAACACCATATATTTT. Protein: CASWPGPGWNAGSGNTIYF.

This chain links TRBV27 with TRBJ1-5; the D gene is possibly TRBD1 (6 bases). The CDR3 is made up of 17 amino acids. Looked up from germline, CDR1 is MNHEY and CDR2 is SMNVEV (reference sequence). V lost 6 bases to trimming and J lost 5 bases, with 23 bases between them. The CDR3 reads CASSNYPGRPGDQPQHF. DNA for the CDR3: TGTGCCAGCAGCAACTACCCGGGACGCCCAGGGGATCAGCCCCAGCATTTT.

The rearrangement links TRBV27 to TRBJ2-3; 7 bases fit TRBD2. Germline V lookup: CDR1 MNHEY, CDR2 SMNVEV (reference sequence). CDR3 size: 16 residues. V was clipped by 0 bases and J by 0 bases; unmatched bases: 3. Here the CDR3 reads CASSLSAAGSTDTQYF. DNA for the CDR3: TGTGCCAGCAGTTTATCGGCAGCGGGGAGCACAGATACGCAGTATTTT.

This chain connects TRBV15 to TRBJ2-3, with 9 bases fitting TRBD1. CDR1 is LNHNV, CDR2 YYDKDF, per germline (reference sequence). The CDR3 has 19 amino acids. Unmatched junction bases numbered 12, after V lost 2 bases and J lost 0 bases. Here the CDR3 DNA reads TGTGCCACCAGCAGACCCTTCGCCGGGACAGGGTATAGCACAGATACGCAGTATTTT. Encoded protein: CATSRPFAGTGYSTDTQYF.

The chain uses TRBV30 and TRBJ2-3, with TRBD2 matching over 11 bases. This CDR3 has 17 amino acids. Germline-derived CDR1 and CDR2 are GTSNPN and SVGIG (reference sequence). V dropped 2 bases and J dropped 4; count of bases not matched to a gene: 11. In DNA, the CDR3 is TGTGCCTGGAGTATTACCCGACTAGCGGGACCTCCAGATACGCAGTATTTT. Its translation is CAWSITRLAGPPDTQYF.

The V and J genes are TRBV12-2 and TRBJ2-3; TRBD2, the D gene given by the table, was not confirmed from the DNA. TRBV12-2 is marked as a pseudogene. The CDR3 extends over 19 amino acids. This CDR3 reads CASRLLIREREGGVFWQYF. CDR3 bases: TGTGCAAGTCGCTTATTGATACGGGAGCGGGAGGGAGGGGTGTTCTGGCAGTATTTT.

The chain joins TRBV14 to TRBJ1-2, with D hard to call. The ends were cut back, 4 bases at V and 0 bases at J, with 9 bases in the middle. In germline, CDR1 is SGHDN, CDR2 FVKESK. CDR3 length: 14 residues. CDR3 protein: CASSRYLANYGYTF. The CDR3 DNA reads TGTGCCAGCAGCCGATACTTAGCTAACTATGGCTACACCTTC.

The genes are TRBV27 and TRBJ2-7, with 11 nucleotides matching TRBD2. This CDR3 region has 14 residues. Germline loops: CDR1 MNHEY, CDR2 SMNVEV (reference sequence). Trimming at V came to 6 bases and at J to 7 bases, leaving 8 bases not matched to a gene. CDR3 sequence reads: CASRGLADAREQYF. Written as DNA, the CDR3 is TGTGCCAGCAGGGGACTAGCGGATGCCCGGGAGCAGTACTTC.

The genes are TRBV4-3 and TRBJ2-1, with 10 bases lining up with TRBD2. V was clipped by 0 bases and J by 5 bases; unmatched bases: 10. The CDR3 runs to 18 residues. The germline V gene encodes CDR1 LGHNA and CDR2 YSLEER. Here the CDR3 reads CASSQDLGLAKENNEQFF. Here the CDR3 DNA reads TGCGCCAGCAGCCAAGATCTGGGACTAGCGAAAGAAAACAATGAGCAGTTCTTC.

The rearrangement uses TRBV27 and TRBJ1-5; no definite D call. Looked up from germline, CDR1 is MNHEY and CDR2 is SMNVEV (reference sequence). The V end lost 6 bases, the J end lost 5 bases, and 11 bases lay between the germline ends. The CDR3 totals 13 residues. CDR3 DNA: TGTGCCAGCAGCCTAGAGGCGTATCAGCCCCAGCATTTT. Its translation: CASSLEAYQPQHF.

This chain uses TRBV28 with TRBJ2-1, with D tentatively TRBD1 (5 bases). Germline CDR1 MDHEN, CDR2 SYDVKM. V lost 6 bases and J 5 bases, leaving 17 bases between the germline ends. The CDR3 is made up of 15 amino acids. CDR3 DNA sequence: TGTGCCAGCAGAAAGGACACATCCATTAACAATGAGCAGTTCTTC. This codes for CASRKDTSINNEQFF.

The chain links TRBV7-2 to TRBJ2-1, with D tentatively TRBD1 (6 bases). V lost 4 bases to trimming and J lost 5 bases, with 15 bases between them. Per germline, CDR1 SGHTA and CDR2 FQGNSA. The CDR3 is 15 residues long. The CDR3 DNA sequence: TGTGCCAGCAGCTCACAGGGCGAAGAGGACAATGAGCAGTTCTTC. Encoded protein: CASSSQGEEDNEQFF. The full variable domain, completed using reference TRBV7-2 and TRBJ2-1, is GAGVSQSPSNKVTEKGKDVELRCDPISGHTALYWYRQSLGQGLEFLIYFQGNSAPDKSGLPSDRFSAERTGGSVSTLTIQRTQQEDSAVYLCASSSQGEEDNEQFFGPGTRLTVL.

The chain recombines TRBV7-6 with TRBJ2-5; D is ambiguous. Germline loops: CDR1 SGHVS, CDR2 FNYEAQ. The CDR3 spans 14 residues. Trimming cost V 1 base and J 4 bases, with 10 bases left between them. The CDR3 DNA is TGTGCCAGCAGCTTAGGGGCAGTCCCAGAGACCCAGTACTTC. It specifies CASSLGAVPETQYF.

J is TRBJ2-1 and V is TRBV4-3; possible D gene TRBD2, 5 bases. The germline V and J ends were trimmed by 3 bases and 3 bases, with 21 bases remaining between them. Germline CDR1 and CDR2: LGHNA and YSLEER. The CDR3 runs 18 residues. The CDR3 loop reads CASSQDPLLGGNYNEQFF. The CDR3 nucleotides read TGCGCCAGCAGCCAGGATCCCCTTCTCGGAGGTAACTACAATGAGCAGTTCTTC.

The chain carries TRBV5-6 and TRBJ2-7, with TRBD2 identical over 11 bases. V dropped 4 bases and J dropped 3; count of bases not matched to a gene: 18. Looked up from germline, CDR1 is SGHDT and CDR2 is YYEEEE. The CDR3 contains 19 residues. The CDR3 is CASSPPHLVLAGGRYEQYF. Written as DNA, the CDR3 is TGTGCCAGCAGCCCACCCCATTTGGTCCTAGCGGGAGGCCGCTACGAGCAGTACTTC.

The rearrangement links TRBV7-9 to TRBJ2-7, with D tentatively TRBD1 (5 bases). The ends were cut back, 4 bases at V and 3 bases at J, with 16 bases in the middle. Germline CDR1 and CDR2: SEHNR and FQNEAQ (reference sequence). There are 15 residues in the CDR3. The CDR3 DNA reads TGTGCCAGCAGCTGGGGCAAGAGCGACCTCTACGAGCAGTACTTC. This encodes CASSWGKSDLYEQYF.

This clone was recorded a few times. The chain links TRBV4-1 to TRBJ2-7, with TRBD1 matching over 9 bases. The CDR3 covers 15 residues. Germline lookup yields CDR1 MGHRA and CDR2 YSYEKL. V was clipped by 0 bases and J by 5 bases; unmatched bases: 5. The CDR3 region has the DNA TGCGCCAGCAGCCAAGATCGACAGGGGGAGAACGAGCAGTACTTC. This sequence encodes CASSQDRQGENEQYF.

V gene TRBV27 combines with J gene TRBJ2-4; TRBD2 might be the D (5 bases). CDR3 length: 16 amino acids. The germline V gene encodes CDR1 MNHEY and CDR2 SMNVEV (reference sequence). Deletions cut 2 bases from V and 0 bases from J, with 11 bases between. CDR3 DNA sequence: TGTGCCAGCAGTTTAGAGGGCGTCATAGCCAAAAACATTCAGTACTTC. It codes for CASSLEGVIAKNIQYF.

The rearrangement uses TRBV6-5 and TRBJ2-7; D unclear. This CDR3 region has 16 residues. Germline values: CDR1 MNHEY, CDR2 SVGAGI. Deletions cut 8 bases from V and 0 bases from J, with 20 bases between. This CDR3 reads CASRLVRAPHSYEQYF. The DNA for the CDR3 is TGTGCCAGCCGTTTGGTGCGAGCGCCTCACTCCTACGAGCAGTACTTC.

The chain uses TRBV9 and TRBJ2-3; 9 bases match TRBD2. The V segment lost 0 bases and the J segment 1 base; nucleotides outside the gene matches: 6. The V gene's germline CDR1 is SGDLS and CDR2 YYNGEE. There are 17 residues in the CDR3. As DNA, the CDR3 is TGTGCCAGCAGCGTAGATAGAGCGGGAGGCGGCACAGATACGCAGTATTTT. Its protein is CASSVDRAGGGTDTQYF.

The chain has TRBV5-3 and TRBJ1-2, with D possibly TRBD1 on 5 matching bases. TRBV5-3 is noted as an ORF with a role that remains uncertain. V was cut by 0 bases and J by 0 bases, with 15 bases left in between. The CDR3 has 17 residues. The CDR3 DNA reads as TGTGCCAGAAGCTTGGCCACCCCCCGACAGCCTAACTATGGCTACACCTTC. Translated, it gives CARSLATPRQPNYGYTF.

This sequence joins TRBV19 and TRBJ2-1, with D tentatively TRBD2 (6 bases). The CDR3 spans 13 residues. Germline CDR1 LNHDA, CDR2 SQIVND (reference sequence). V dropped 6 bases and J dropped 6 bases, with 12 bases sitting between them. The CDR3 spells CASRNGRRNEQFF. The DNA of the CDR3 is TGTGCCAGTAGAAATGGGAGGCGCAATGAGCAGTTCTTC.

The CDR3 nucleotides are TGCGCCAGCAGCCCGGACAGTGGGAAACTGTTTTTT. It encodes CASSPDSGKLFF. The V and J genes are TRBV5-1 and TRBJ1-4, with D perhaps matching TRBD1 (6 bases). Trimming took 4 bases from V and 11 from J, leaving 12 bases between them. Germline lookup yields CDR1 SGHRS and CDR2 YFSETQ. The CDR3 sequence is 12 residues long.

The rearrangement uses TRBV6-5 and TRBJ1-1, with D possibly TRBD1 on 6 matching bases. Trimming pared 0 bases from V and 1 base from J, leaving 9 bases between. The germline V gene has CDR1 MNHEY and CDR2 SVGAGI. The CDR3 is 15 residues long. CDR3 residues: CASSYSDRPNTEAFF. CDR3 coding DNA: TGTGCCAGCAGTTACTCGGACAGACCGAACACTGAAGCTTTCTTT.